One and the same sample provided the 15 T cell receptor beta chains below, sequenced in a study of blood T cell repertoires in COVID-19. Some clones are missing from TCRdb's copy, which holds only in-frame ones; the method was immunoSEQ multiplex PCR. Here the sample spans 150,000 or so clones, about four fifths being singletons. Material for sequencing was PBMCs or T cells enriched from blood (not recorded which). The origin of the receptors is a man between 50 and 59 years old who had recovered from COVID-19.

V is TRBV25-1 and J is TRBJ2-5, with D uncertain. Germline lookup yields CDR1 MGHDK and CDR2 SYGVNS. V dropped 6 bases and J dropped 3 bases, with 20 bases sitting between them. The CDR3 runs to 16 residues. The CDR3 DNA reads as TGTGCCAGCAGCCTTGGAACCGGCAGGCCAAAAGAGACCCAGTACTTC. Translated, it gives CASSLGTGRPKETQYF.

The V call is TRBV3-1 (or the pseudogene TRBV3-2), the J call TRBJ1-1; tentative D call: TRBD1 (5 bases). Germline V gene data show CDR1 as LGHDT and CDR2 as YNNKEL (reference sequence). Trimming left V 3 bases short and J 4 bases short, with 12 bases between. The CDR3 runs 14 residues. DNA of the CDR3: TGTGCCAGCAGCCAGGGGTCCGGGGGCACTGAAGCTTTCTTT. Its protein product is CASSQGSGGTEAFF.

The DNA for the CDR3 is TGCAGTGCTAGTGGGACTAGCGGGAAGAATGAGCAGTTCTTC. Encoded protein: CSASGTSGKNEQFF. The chain couples TRBV20-1 to TRBJ2-1, with 13 nucleotides matching TRBD2. In germline, CDR1 is DFQATT, CDR2 SNEGSKA (reference sequence). This CDR3 contains 14 residues. The V gene end was trimmed by 3 bases and the J gene end by 7 bases; junction bases not matched to a gene: 3.

V gene TRBV28 combines with J gene TRBJ2-7; 7 bases fit TRBD1. Germline assignment: CDR1 MDHEN and CDR2 SYDVKM. The V and J ends lost 3 bases and 6 bases, in that order; junction bases with no gene match: 11. The CDR3 has 15 amino acids. The CDR3 bases are TGTGCCAGCAGTTTCCCCTCGACAGGGTACGGCGAGCAGTACTTC. It codes for CASSFPSTGYGEQYF.

V usage is TRBV5-1 and J usage is TRBJ2-2; the D gene is possibly TRBD2 (5 bases). Trimming shortened V by 4 bases and J by 6 bases, and 22 bases separated the two germline ends. This CDR3 has 17 amino acids. CDR1 and CDR2 (germline): SGHRS, YFSETQ. The CDR3 bases are TGCGCCAGCAGCCGGAATTCCCGGGGTCACTACCCCGGGGAGCTGTTTTTT. Translation: CASSRNSRGHYPGELFF.

The chain has TRBV12-3 or TRBV12-4 and TRBJ1-2, with D uncertain. Trimming left V 3 bases short and J 6 bases short, with 11 bases between. The CDR3 contains 13 residues. CDR3 DNA sequence: TGTGCCAGCAGTTTGAGCTCCGGGGATGGCTACACCTTC. Its protein is CASSLSSGDGYTF.

V usage is TRBV6-5 and J usage is TRBJ2-7, with a possible D match to TRBD1 (6 bases). The germline V and J ends were trimmed by 6 bases and 7 bases, with 19 bases remaining between them. Germline V lookup: CDR1 MNHEY, CDR2 SVGAGI. The CDR3 loop spans 14 amino acids. The CDR3 DNA is TGTGCCAGCAGCCAAGACAGGTTGGTCGATGAGCAGTACTTC. It encodes CASSQDRLVDEQYF.

The chain carries TRBV10-1 and TRBJ1-2, with D possibly matching TRBD1 (5 bases). The CDR3 loop spans 13 amino acids. Trimming shortened V by 6 bases and J by 6 bases, and 14 bases separated the two germline ends. Germline V gene data show CDR1 as WNHNN and CDR2 as SYGVQD (reference sequence). Here the CDR3 reads CASRAGQGNGYTF. The CDR3 nucleotides read TGCGCCAGCAGGGCCGGGCAGGGAAATGGCTACACCTTC.

The V call is TRBV7-9, the J call TRBJ2-3; 10 bases match TRBD2. In germline, CDR1 is SEHNR, CDR2 FQNEAQ (reference sequence). Trimming at V came to 3 bases and at J to 5 bases, leaving 8 bases not matched to a gene. CDR3 length: 16 residues. CDR3 sequence: CASSFRAGGPGDTQYF. The CDR3 DNA reads as TGTGCCAGCAGCTTCCGAGCGGGAGGGCCGGGAGATACGCAGTATTTT.

The chain is built from TRBV5-5 and TRBJ1-1; TRBD1 might be the D (5 bases). Germline V gene data show CDR1 as SGHKS and CDR2 as YYEKEE (reference sequence). The CDR3 covers 14 residues. V was shortened by 0 bases and J by 3 bases, with 9 bases between the two germline ends. The CDR3 bases are TGTGCCAGCAGCTTGGGAACAGGCTACACTGAAGCTTTCTTT. Protein sequence: CASSLGTGYTEAFF.

The gene calls are TRBV5-6 and TRBJ2-6; perhaps TRBD2 as D (6 bases). The CDR3 is made up of 17 amino acids. Trimming pared 1 base from V and 1 base from J, leaving 12 bases between. Germline values: CDR1 SGHDT, CDR2 YYEEEE. The CDR3 bases are TGTGCCAGCAGCTTGACGGGAGTTTGGTCTGGGGCCAACGTCCTGACTTTC. This translates into CASSLTGVWSGANVLTF.

About this clone: Other nucleotide sequences from this sample produce the same CDR3. This sequence joins TRBV5-1 and TRBJ2-3; 9 bases map to TRBD2. Germline V lookup: CDR1 SGHRS, CDR2 YFSETQ. This CDR3 region has 14 residues. Unmatched junction bases numbered 3, after V lost 6 bases and J lost 1 base. The CDR3 loop is CASTRLAGTDTQYF. CDR3 sequence (DNA): TGCGCCAGCACCCGACTAGCGGGCACAGATACGCAGTATTTT.

As regards this clone: This CDR3 is also generated by other DNA sequences in the sample. The chain combines TRBV19 with TRBJ2-6, with D unresolved. The CDR3 totals 15 residues. Trimming shortened V by 3 bases and J by 4 bases, and 10 bases separated the two germline ends. The V gene's germline CDR1 is LNHDA and CDR2 SQIVND (reference sequence). The DNA for the CDR3 is TGTGCCAGTAGTATCTCCGTGAGAGGGGCCAACGTCCTGACTTTC. Protein: CASSISVRGANVLTF.

The CDR3 here is CASSGGGPQHF. For the CDR3, the DNA is TGTGCCAGCAGCGGGGGGGGTCCCCAGCATTTT. The J gene is TRBJ1-5, the V gene TRBV6-5, with D possibly TRBD1 on 5 matching bases. V was shortened by 6 bases and J by 10 bases, with 10 bases between the two germline ends. CDR1 MNHEY and CDR2 SVGAGI come from the germline V gene. The CDR3 has 11 amino acids.

The J gene is TRBJ2-1, the V gene TRBV12-3 or TRBV12-4; TRBD1 might be the D (5 bases). V gave up 3 bases and J gave up 14 bases, with 11 bases separating them. The CDR3 consists of 11 residues. CDR3 nucleotide sequence: TGTGCCAGCAGTTTCGGACATATGAAGTTCTTC. This gives the protein CASSFGHMKFF.